This T cell receptor beta chain was sequenced for a study of low-dose radiotherapy and immunotherapy resistance in tumors. The time point was: after trial treatment. Treatment meaning: LDRT plus nivolumab, ipilimumab, low-dose cyclophosphamide and aspirin (RACIN trial). First-strand cDNA used TRAV- and TRBV-specific primers, covering alpha and beta chains. TCR amplification involved 20 PCR cycles with a constant-region primer and V-primer adapter. From the reads, TCRdb called clonotypes with MiXCR, one entry per CDR3 protein. The sample consists of 95,000 to 100,000 distinct CDR3 sequences, around 21% of them appearing once. Germline V lookup: CDR1 MRHNA, CDR2 SNTAGT. CDR3 size: 14 residues. With 6 bases removed from V and 0 bases from J, the gap between germline ends came to 9 bases.

This sample comprised PBMCs, obtained after low-dose radiotherapy plus immunotherapy. The chain combines TRBV6-4 with TRBJ2-1; no clear D. The TCR was taken from a male donor with prostate cancer. The CDR3 nucleotides are TGTGCCAGCAGCGCCATACCCTCCTACAATGAGCAGTTCTTC. Its translation is CASSAIPSYNEQFF.